This T cell receptor beta chain was sequenced in a study of blood T cell repertoires in COVID-19. Study in general: Sources were T cells, B-cell-depleted T cells, or PBMCs; the material itself was cDNA or gDNA.

Under the authors' procedure: Estimation of nucleated cell counts was performed using reference gene primer amplification. Sequencing used immunoSEQ multiplex PCR; TCRdb keeps in-frame clones, though not all of them. D and trimming were read from the DNA, whereas the V and J calls and clone size are those reported in that table. Here the sample spans hundreds of thousands of clones, around nine tenths being singletons. V lost 9 bases and J 4 bases, leaving 16 bases between the germline ends. Per germline, CDR1 LNHNV and CDR2 YYDKDF (reference sequence). This CDR3 has 14 residues. The source material was PBMCs or T cells enriched from blood (not recorded which). This clonotype was sampled from a woman aged 30 to 39 who had recovered from COVID-19. V and J are TRBV15 and TRBJ2-1; weak D call: TRBD1 (5 bases). The CDR3 bases are TGTGCCACAGCTAACAGGTTGGAGTACAATGAGCAGTTCTTC. Translating gives CATANRLEYNEQFF.